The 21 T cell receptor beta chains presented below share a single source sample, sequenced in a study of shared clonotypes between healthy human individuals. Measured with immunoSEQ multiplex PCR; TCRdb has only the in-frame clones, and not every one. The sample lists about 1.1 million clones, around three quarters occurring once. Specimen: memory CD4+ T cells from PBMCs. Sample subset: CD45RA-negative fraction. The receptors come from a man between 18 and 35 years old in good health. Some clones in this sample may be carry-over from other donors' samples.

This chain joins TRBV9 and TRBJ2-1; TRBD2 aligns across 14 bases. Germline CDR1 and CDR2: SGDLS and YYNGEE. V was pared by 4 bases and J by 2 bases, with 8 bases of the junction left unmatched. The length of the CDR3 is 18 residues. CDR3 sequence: CASSLTGTSGRPYNEQFF. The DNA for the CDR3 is TGTGCCAGCAGCCTGACCGGGACTAGCGGGAGACCCTACAATGAGCAGTTCTTC.

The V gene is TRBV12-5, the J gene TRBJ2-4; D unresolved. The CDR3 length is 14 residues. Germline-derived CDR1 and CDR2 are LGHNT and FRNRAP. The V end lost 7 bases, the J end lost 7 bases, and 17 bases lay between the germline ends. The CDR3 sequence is CASALSARSNIQYF. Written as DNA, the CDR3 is TGTGCTAGTGCCCTTTCTGCCCGAAGTAACATTCAGTACTTC.

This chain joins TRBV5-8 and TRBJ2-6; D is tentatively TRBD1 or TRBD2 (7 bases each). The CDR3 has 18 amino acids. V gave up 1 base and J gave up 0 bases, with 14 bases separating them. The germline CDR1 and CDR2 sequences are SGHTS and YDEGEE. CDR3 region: CASSLWSGTDSGANVLTF. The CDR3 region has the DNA TGTGCCAGCAGCTTGTGGAGCGGGACAGACTCTGGGGCCAACGTCCTGACTTTC.

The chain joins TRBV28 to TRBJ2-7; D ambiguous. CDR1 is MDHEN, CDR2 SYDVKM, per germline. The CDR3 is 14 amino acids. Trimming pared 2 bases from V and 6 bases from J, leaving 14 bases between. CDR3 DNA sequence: TGTGCCAGCAGTTTAGGTCGATCGACCCGCGAGCAGTACTTC. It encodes CASSLGRSTREQYF.

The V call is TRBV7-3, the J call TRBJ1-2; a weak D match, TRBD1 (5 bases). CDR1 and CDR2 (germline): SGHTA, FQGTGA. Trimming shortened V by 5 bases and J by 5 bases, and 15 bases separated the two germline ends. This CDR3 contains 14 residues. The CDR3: CASSRGRVGYGYTF. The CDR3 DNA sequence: TGTGCCAGCAGCCGTGGCAGGGTTGGGTATGGCTACACCTTC.

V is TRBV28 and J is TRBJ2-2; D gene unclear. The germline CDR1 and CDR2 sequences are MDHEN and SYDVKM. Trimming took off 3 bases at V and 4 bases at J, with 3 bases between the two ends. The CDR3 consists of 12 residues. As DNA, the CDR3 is TGTGCCAGCAGTTTCCGCACCGGGGAGCTGTTTTTT. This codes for CASSFRTGELFF.

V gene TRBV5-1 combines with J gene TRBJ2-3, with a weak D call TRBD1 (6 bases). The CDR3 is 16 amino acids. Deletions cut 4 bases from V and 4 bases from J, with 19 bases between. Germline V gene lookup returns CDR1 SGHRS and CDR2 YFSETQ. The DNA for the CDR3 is TGCGCCAGCAGCAGGATACAGGGCCCCGACCCAGATACGCAGTATTTT. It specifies CASSRIQGPDPDTQYF.

Written as DNA, the CDR3 is TGTGCCAGCAGGACTAGCGGGGCGGGGACCGGGGAGCTGTTTTTT. Translating it yields CASRTSGAGTGELFF. The V and J genes are TRBV5-8 and TRBJ2-2; 11 bases agree with TRBD2. After removal of 5 bases from V and 5 bases from J, the junction contained 5 bases not matched to a gene. Per germline, CDR1 SGHTS and CDR2 YDEGEE. The CDR3 sequence is 15 residues long.

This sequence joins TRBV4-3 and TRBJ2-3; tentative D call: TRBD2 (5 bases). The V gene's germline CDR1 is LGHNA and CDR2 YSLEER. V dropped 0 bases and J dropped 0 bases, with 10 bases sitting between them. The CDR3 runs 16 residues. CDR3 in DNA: TGCGCCAGCAGCCAAGAATGGCGGACTAGCACAGATACGCAGTATTTT. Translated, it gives CASSQEWRTSTDTQYF.

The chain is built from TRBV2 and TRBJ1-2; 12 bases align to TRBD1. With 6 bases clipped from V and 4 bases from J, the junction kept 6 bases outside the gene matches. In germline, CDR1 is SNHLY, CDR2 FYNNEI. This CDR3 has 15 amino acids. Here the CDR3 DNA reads TGTGCCAGCAGGGGGGACAGGGGGCCTACCTATGGCTACACCTTC. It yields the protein CASRGDRGPTYGYTF.

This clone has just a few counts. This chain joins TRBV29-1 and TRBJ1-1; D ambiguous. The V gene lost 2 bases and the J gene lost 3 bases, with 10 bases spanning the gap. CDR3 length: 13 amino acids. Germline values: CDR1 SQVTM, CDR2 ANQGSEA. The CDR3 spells CSVEKDLYTEAFF. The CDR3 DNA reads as TGCAGCGTTGAAAAGGACCTTTACACTGAAGCTTTCTTT.

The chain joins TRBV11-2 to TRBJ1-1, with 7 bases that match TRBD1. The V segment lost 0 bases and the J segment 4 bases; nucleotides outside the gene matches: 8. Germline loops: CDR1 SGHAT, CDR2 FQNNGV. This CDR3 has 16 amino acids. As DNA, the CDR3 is TGTGCCAGCAGCTTAGATTGGGGGACAGTTCGCACTGAAGCTTTCTTT. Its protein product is CASSLDWGTVRTEAFF.

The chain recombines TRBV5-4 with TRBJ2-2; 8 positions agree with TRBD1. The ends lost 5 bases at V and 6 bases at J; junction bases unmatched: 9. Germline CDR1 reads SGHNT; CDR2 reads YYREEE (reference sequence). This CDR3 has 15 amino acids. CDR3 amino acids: CASRQTGANAGELFF. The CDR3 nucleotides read TGTGCCAGCAGGCAGACAGGGGCTAACGCCGGGGAGCTGTTTTTT.

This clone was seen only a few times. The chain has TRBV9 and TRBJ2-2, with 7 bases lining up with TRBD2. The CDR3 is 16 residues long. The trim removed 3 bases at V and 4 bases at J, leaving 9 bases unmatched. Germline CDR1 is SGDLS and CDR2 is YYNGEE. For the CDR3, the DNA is TGTGCCAGCAGCGCCCCCGCGGGGGTGGGCACCGGGGAGCTGTTTTTT. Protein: CASSAPAGVGTGELFF. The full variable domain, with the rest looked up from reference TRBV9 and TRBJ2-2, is DSGVTQTPKHLITATGQRVTLRCSPRSGDLSVYWYQQSLDQGLQFLIQYYNGEERAKGNILERFSAQQFPDLHSELNLSSLELGDSALYFCASSAPAGVGTGELFFGEGSRLTVL.

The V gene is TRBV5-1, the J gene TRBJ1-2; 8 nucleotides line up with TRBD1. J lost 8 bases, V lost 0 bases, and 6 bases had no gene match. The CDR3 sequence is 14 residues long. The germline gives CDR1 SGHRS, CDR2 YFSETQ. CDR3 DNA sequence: TGCGCCAGCAGCTTGGCATCGGGGACAGGCGGCTACACCTTC. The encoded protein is CASSLASGTGGYTF. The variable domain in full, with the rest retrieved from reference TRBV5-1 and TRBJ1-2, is KAGVTQTPRYLIKTRGQQVTLSCSPISGHRSVSWYQQTPGQGLQFLFEYFSETQRNKGNFPGRFSGRQFSNSRSEMNVSTLELGDSALYLCASSLASGTGGYTFGSGTRLTVV.

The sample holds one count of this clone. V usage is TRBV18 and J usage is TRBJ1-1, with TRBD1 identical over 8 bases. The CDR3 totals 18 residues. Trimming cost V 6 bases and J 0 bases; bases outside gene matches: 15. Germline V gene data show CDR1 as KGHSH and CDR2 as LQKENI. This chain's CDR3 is CASSLRTGWGKMNTEAFF. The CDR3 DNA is TGTGCCAGCTCCCTTCGGACAGGGTGGGGGAAAATGAACACTGAAGCTTTCTTT.

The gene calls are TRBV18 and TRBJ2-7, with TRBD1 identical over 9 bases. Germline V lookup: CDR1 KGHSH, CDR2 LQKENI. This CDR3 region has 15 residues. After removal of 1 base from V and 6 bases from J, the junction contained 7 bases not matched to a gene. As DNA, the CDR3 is TGTGCCAGCTCACCACTACGGACAGGGGACATCGAGCAGTACTTC. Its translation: CASSPLRTGDIEQYF. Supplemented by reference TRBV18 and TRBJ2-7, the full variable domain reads NAGVMQNPRHLVRRRGQEARLRCSPMKGHSHVYWYRQLPEEGLKFMVYLQKENIIDESGMPKERFSAEFPKEGPSILRIQQVVRGDSAAYFCASSPLRTGDIEQYFGPGTRLTVT.

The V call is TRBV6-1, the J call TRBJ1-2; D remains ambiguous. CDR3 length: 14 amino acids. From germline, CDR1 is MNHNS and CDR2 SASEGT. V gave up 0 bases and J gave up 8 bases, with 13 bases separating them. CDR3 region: CASSEAWVAQGYTF. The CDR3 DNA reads TGTGCCAGCAGTGAAGCCTGGGTTGCCCAAGGCTACACCTTC.

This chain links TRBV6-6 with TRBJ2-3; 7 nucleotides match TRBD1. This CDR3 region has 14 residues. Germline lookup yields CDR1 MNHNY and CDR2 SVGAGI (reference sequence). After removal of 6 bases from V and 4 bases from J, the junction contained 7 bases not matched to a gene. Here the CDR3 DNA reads TGTGCCAGCAGCAGAGAACAGGGGCCAGATACGCAGTATTTT. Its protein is CASSREQGPDTQYF.

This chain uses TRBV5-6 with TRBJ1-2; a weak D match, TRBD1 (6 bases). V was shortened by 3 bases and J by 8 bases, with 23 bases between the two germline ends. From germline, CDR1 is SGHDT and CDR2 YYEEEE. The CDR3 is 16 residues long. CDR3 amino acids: CASSSQGQSLAPGYTF. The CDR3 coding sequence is TGTGCCAGCAGCTCTCAAGGACAGTCGTTGGCCCCCGGCTACACCTTC.

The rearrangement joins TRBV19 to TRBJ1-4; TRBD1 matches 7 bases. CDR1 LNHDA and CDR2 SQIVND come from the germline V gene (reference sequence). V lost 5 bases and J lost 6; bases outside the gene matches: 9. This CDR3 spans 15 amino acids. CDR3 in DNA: TGTGCCAGTAGTCAAACCGGGACAGTTGATGAAAAACTGTTTTTT. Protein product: CASSQTGTVDEKLFF.